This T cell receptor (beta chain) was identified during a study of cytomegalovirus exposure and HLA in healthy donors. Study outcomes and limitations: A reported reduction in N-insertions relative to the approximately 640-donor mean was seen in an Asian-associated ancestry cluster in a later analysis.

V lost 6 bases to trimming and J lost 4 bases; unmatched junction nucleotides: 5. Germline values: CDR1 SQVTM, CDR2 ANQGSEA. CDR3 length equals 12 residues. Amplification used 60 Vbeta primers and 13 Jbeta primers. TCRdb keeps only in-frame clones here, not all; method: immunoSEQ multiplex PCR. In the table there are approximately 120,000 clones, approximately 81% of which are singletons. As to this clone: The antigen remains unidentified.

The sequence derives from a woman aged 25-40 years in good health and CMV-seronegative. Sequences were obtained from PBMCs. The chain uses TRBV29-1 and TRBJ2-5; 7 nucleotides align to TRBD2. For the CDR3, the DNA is TGCAGCGTCGGACTAGTGAGAGAGACCCAGTACTTC. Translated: CSVGLVRETQYF.